This TCR beta chain was identified in a study of blood T cell repertoires in COVID-19. The CDR3 is made up of 16 amino acids. The V end lost 0 bases, the J end lost 0 bases, and 6 bases lay between the germline ends. CDR1 and CDR2 (germline): SGHTA, FQGNSA. Measured with immunoSEQ multiplex PCR; TCRdb has only the in-frame clones, and not every one. The sample lists some 260,000 clones; over 65% were seen once. This chain connects TRBV7-2 to TRBJ2-6, with a weak D call TRBD2 (5 bases). Sequenced input: peripheral blood. This clonotype originated in an elderly woman with acute or convalescent COVID-19. In DNA, the CDR3 is TGTGCCAGCAGCTTAGCCGGGAACTCTGGGGCCAACGTCCTGACTTTC. Translation: CASSLAGNSGANVLTF.